This T cell receptor (beta chain) was recorded in a study of T cell changes during pregnancy in multiple sclerosis. Sequenced by immunoSEQ multiplex PCR; TCRdb stores in-frame clones only, minus some. The profile shows around 33,000 clones, roughly 86% of them singletons. Germline V lookup: CDR1 MNHEY, CDR2 SMNVEV (reference sequence). The CDR3 runs to 13 residues. The sequencing here drew on CD8+ T cells from peripheral blood mononuclear cells, taken before pregnancy. The rearrangement uses TRBV27 and TRBJ2-5; TRBD1 might be the D (5 bases). The DNA end is more similar to TRBJ2-7, so the J call may be wrong. This TCR came from a female donor with multiple sclerosis, enrolled in a pregnancy study. The CDR3 reads CASSLRGSYEQYF. The DNA of the CDR3 is TGTGCCAGCAGTCTAAGGGGTTCCTACGAGCAGTACTTC.